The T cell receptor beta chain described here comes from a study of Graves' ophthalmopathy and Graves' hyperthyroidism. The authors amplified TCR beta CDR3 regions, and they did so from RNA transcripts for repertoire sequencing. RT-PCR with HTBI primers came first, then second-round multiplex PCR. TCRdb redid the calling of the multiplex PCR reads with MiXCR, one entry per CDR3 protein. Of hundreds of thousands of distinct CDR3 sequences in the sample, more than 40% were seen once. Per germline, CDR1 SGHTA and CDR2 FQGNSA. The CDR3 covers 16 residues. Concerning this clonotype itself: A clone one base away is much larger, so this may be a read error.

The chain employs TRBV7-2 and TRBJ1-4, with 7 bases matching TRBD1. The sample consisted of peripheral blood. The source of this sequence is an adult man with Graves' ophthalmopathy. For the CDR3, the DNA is TGTGCCAGCAGCTTACCCATGACAGGGTCAAATGAAAAACTGCTTTTT. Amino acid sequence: CASSLPMTGSNEKLLF.